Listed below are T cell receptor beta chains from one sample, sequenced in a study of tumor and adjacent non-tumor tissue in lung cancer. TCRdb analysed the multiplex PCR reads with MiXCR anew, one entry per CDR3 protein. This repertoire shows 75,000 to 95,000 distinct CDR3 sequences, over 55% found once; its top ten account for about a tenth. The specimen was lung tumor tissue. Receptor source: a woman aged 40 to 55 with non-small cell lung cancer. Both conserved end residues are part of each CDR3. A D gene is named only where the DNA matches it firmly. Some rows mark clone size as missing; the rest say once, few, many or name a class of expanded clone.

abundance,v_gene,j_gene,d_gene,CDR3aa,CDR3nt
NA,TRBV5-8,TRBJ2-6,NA,CASSFGSFSEANILTF,TGTGCCAGCAGCTTTGGGAGTTTCTCTGAGGCCAACATCCTGACTTTC
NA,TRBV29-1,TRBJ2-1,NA,CRVDFGAYNEQFF,TGCAGAGTAGACTTCGGGGCCTACAATGAACAGTTCTTC
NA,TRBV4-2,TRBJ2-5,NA,CASNQEKETQYF,TGTGCCAGCAACCAAGAGAAAGAGACCCAGTACTTC
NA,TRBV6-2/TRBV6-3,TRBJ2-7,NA,CASSYNQDYEQYF,TGTGCCAGCAGCTATAACCAAGACTACGAGCAGTACTTC
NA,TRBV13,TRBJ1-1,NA,CDSSLVRGRGSSTEAFF,TGTGACAGCAGCTTAGTCCGGGGGCGCGGTTCCAGCACTGAAGCTTTCTTT
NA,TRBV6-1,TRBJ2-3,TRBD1,CASTGDRVSNQPQYF,TGTGCCAGCACCGGAGACAGGGTGAGCAATCAGCCCCAGTATTTT
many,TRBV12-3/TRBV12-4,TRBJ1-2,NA,CASSPPYYRAGYTF,TGTGCCAGCAGCCCCCCATACTACAGGGCTGGCTACACCTTC
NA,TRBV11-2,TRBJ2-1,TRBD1,CASRLVRTGSYNEQFF,TGCGCCAGCAGATTAGTACGGACAGGCTCCTACAATGAGCAATTCTTC
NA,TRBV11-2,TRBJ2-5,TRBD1,CAISFQGVGRTQYF,TGTGCCATCAGCTTCCAGGGGGTGGGGCGGACCCAGTACTTC
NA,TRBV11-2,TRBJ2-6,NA,CASSATTWGSYGANVLTF,TGTGCCAGCAGCGCAACGACATGGGGCTCCTATGGGGCCAACGTCCTGACTTTC
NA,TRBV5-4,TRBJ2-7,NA,CASNGGPSSPLDEQYF,TGTGCCAGCAACGGGGGCCCTTCGTCCCCGTTAGACGAGCAGTACTTC
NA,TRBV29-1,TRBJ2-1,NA,CSVAPDLAEQLF,TGCAGCGTTGCCCCTGATTTGGCCGAGCAGCTCTTC
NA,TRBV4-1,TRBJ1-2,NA,CTSNQGGHGYTF,TGCACCAGCAACCAAGGAGGTCATGGCTACACCTTC
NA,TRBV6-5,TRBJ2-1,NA,CASSTVYNEQYF,TGTGCCAGCAGTACCGTGTACAATGAGCAGTATTTC
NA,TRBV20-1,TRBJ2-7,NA,CSARDMGNHEQYF,TGCAGTGCTAGGGACATGGGGAATCACGAGCAGTACTTC
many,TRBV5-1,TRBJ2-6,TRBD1,CASSSGQGFSGANVLTF,TGCGCCAGCAGCTCGGGACAGGGTTTCTCTGGGGCCAACGTCCTGACTTTC
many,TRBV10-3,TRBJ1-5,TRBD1,CAISELGDSQPQHF,TGTGCCATCAGTGAGCTGGGGGACAGTCAGCCCCAGCATTTT
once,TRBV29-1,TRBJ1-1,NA,CSVDGERGTEAFF,TGCAGCGTTGATGGGGAGCGGGGTACTGAAGCTTTCTTT
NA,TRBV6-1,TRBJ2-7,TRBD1,CASSQGQGALYEQYF,TGTGCCAGCAGTCAAGGGCAGGGGGCACTCTACGAGCAGTACTTC
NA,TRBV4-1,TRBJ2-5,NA,CASSQGPATIGETQYF,TGCGCAAGCAGCCAAGGGCCGGCAACAATTGGAGAGACCCAGTACTTC
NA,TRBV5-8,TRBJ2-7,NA,CASSTTGSGASGEQYF,TGTGCCAGCAGCACGACCGGGTCAGGAGCCTCTGGCGAGCAGTACTTC
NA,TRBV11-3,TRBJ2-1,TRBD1,CASNSPGQGSNERFF,TGTGCCAGCAACTCCCCAGGACAGGGCAGCAATGAGCGGTTCTTC
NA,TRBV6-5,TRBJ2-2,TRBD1,CASKITPTGGTGELFF,TGTGCCAGCAAAATTACCCCGACAGGGGGGACAGGGGAGCTGTTTTTT
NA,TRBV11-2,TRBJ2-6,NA,CASSPAVGVNVLTF,TGTGCCAGCAGCCCCGCCGTTGGGGTCAACGTCCTGACTTTC
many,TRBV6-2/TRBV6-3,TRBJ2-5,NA,CASSYGLVQETQYF,TGTGCCAGCAGTTACGGCCTCGTCCAAGAGACCCAGTACTTC
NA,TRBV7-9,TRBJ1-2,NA,CANSRTEYGYTF,TGTGCCAACAGTCGGACGGAGTATGGCTACACCTTC
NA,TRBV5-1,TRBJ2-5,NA,CVSSLGKETQYF,TGCGTCAGCAGTTTGGGGAAAGAGACCCAGTACTTC
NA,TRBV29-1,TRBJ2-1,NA,CSVNPGRDNERFF,TGCAGCGTTAACCCAGGGCGGGATAATGAGCGGTTCTTC
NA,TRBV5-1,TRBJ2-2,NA,CASSLAAGELFF,TGCGCCAGTAGCTTGGCAGCCGGGGAGCTGTTTTTT
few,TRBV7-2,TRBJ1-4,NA,CASSNTEKLFF,TGTGCCAGCAGCAACACGGAAAAACTGTTTTTT
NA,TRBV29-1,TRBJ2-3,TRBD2,CSVPGTSGGYGGAYTQYF,TGCAGCGTTCCCGGGACTAGCGGGGGTTACGGTGGCGCATATACGCAGTATTTT
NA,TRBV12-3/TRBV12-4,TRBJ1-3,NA,CASSSGLGSYGNTIYF,TGTGCCAGCAGTAGCGGACTGGGTAGTTATGGAAACACCATATATTTT
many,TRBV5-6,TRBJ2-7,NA,CASSRVENYEQYF,TGTGCCAGCAGCAGAGTAGAGAACTACGAGCAGTACTTC
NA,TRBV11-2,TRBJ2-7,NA,CVSNITQDEQYF,TGTGTCAGCAACATAACCCAGGACGAGCAGTACTTC
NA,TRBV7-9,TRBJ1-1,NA,CASNAVQKAFF,TGTGCCAGCAACGCGGTACAGAAAGCTTTCTTT
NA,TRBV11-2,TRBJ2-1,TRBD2,CTSSPGTSGGKGIQFF,TGTACCAGCAGTCCGGGGACTAGCGGGGGGAAGGGCATTCAGTTCTTC
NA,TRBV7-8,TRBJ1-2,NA,CASIPRDKNYGYTF,TGTGCCAGCATTCCCCGGGACAAAAACTATGGCTACACCTTC
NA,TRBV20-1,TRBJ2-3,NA,CSASRGGNGDTHYF,TGCAGTGCTAGCCGTGGCGGGAATGGAGATACGCATTATTTT
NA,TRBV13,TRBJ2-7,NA,CASNRRAYEQYF,TGTGCCAGTAACCGACGGGCCTACGAGCAGTACTTC
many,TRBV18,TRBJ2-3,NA,CASSPRGASTDTQYF,TGTGCCAGCTCACCACGAGGAGCTAGCACAGATACGCAGTATTTT
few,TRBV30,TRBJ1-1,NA,CAWSNDRMGTEAFF,TGTGCCTGGAGTAATGATCGGATGGGCACTGAAGCTTTCTTT
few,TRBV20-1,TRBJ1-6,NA,CSAPKQGGNSPLHF,TGCAGTGCTCCAAAACAGGGAGGGAATTCACCCCTCCACTTT
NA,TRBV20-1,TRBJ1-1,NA,CSASKVLSGGHLEAFF,TGCAGTGCTAGTAAGGTTTTGTCGGGCGGTCATCTTGAAGCTTTCTTT
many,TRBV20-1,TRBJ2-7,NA,CSAREVRDGEYEQYF,TGCAGTGCTAGAGAGGTCAGGGATGGAGAGTACGAGCAGTACTTC
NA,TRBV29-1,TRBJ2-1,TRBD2,CSVGGKAGGPVGSEQFF,TGTAGCGTGGGAGGGAAAGCGGGAGGGCCCGTCGGCAGTGAGCAGTTCTTC
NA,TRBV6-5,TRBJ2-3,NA,CATQEVVMDTQYF,TGTGCCACTCAGGAGGTAGTAATGGATACGCAGTATTTT
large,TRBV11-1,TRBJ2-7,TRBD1,CASSRGQSSYEQYF,TGTGCCAGCAGCCGGGGACAGAGCTCCTACGAGCAGTACTTC
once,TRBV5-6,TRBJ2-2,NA,CASILAGRTGELFF,TGTGCCAGCATCCTGGCCGGACGCACCGGGGAGCTGTTTTTT
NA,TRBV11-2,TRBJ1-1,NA,CTSTLEGTLSFF,TGTACAAGCACCTTAGAGGGGACACTGTCTTTCTTT
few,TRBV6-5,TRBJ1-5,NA,CASSYTTGVDQPQHF,TGTGCCAGCAGTTACACCACGGGAGTCGACCAGCCCCAGCATTTT
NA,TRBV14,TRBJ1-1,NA,CASPWGGGFAETFF,TGTGCCAGCCCGTGGGGGGGCGGTTTCGCTGAAACTTTCTTT
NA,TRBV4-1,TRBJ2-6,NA,CASSYWTGPSGANVLTF,TGCGCCAGCAGCTACTGGACCGGTCCTTCTGGGGCCAACGTCCTGACTTTC
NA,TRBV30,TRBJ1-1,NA,CAYLGGELWEALF,TGTGCCTATCTGGGGGGGGAGCTTTGGGAAGCTCTCTTT
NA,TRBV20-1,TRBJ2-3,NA,CCADYQGDTQCF,TGCTGTGCGGACTATCAGGGGGATACGCAGTGTTTT
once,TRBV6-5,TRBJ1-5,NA,CTSSSLSRDSNQPQHF,TGTACCAGCAGCTCTCTTTCCAGGGACAGCAATCAGCCCCAGCATTTT
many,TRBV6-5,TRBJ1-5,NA,CASSNGPGQPQHF,TGTGCCAGCAGTAATGGCCCGGGTCAGCCCCAGCATTTT
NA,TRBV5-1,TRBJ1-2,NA,CASSLRQGLHGYTF,TGCGCCAGCAGCTTGCGGCAAGGACTACATGGCTACACCTTC
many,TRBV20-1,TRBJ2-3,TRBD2,CSALPSGTATDTQYF,TGCAGTGCCCTACCTAGCGGGACGGCGACAGATACGCAGTATTTT
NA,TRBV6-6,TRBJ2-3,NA,CASSGGNTDKQYF,TGTGCCAGCTCGGGTGGGAATACAGATAAGCAGTATTTT
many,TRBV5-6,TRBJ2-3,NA,CASSLTFTDTQYF,TGTGCCAGCAGCCTCACATTCACAGATACGCAGTATTTT